The 17 T cell receptor beta chains below were found in one sample sequenced in a study of shared clonotypes between healthy human individuals. The repertoire was sequenced with immunoSEQ multiplex PCR; TCRdb's copy has only in-frame clones and lacks some. The sample includes approximately 1,000,000 clones, 75% to 80% of them seen just once. The sequenced sample consisted of memory CD4+ T cells from PBMCs. The subset was: CD45RA-negative fraction. These TCRs come from a young man in good health. Some clones in this sample may be carry-over from other donors' samples.

The CDR3 DNA reads TGTGCCACTGCGCTGGGGGGGCCCTATGGCTACACCTTC. It yields the protein CATALGGPYGYTF. V usage is TRBV5-8 and J usage is TRBJ1-2, with D maybe TRBD1 (6 bases). The germline CDR1 and CDR2 sequences are SGHTS and YDEGEE. CDR3 size: 13 residues. V was pared by 9 bases and J by 4 bases, with 16 bases between.

The chain recombines TRBV6-5 with TRBJ2-7; no reliable D call. V was cut by 0 bases and J by 5 bases, with 11 bases left in between. Germline values: CDR1 MNHEY, CDR2 SVGAGI. The CDR3 sequence is 14 residues long. The CDR3 is CASSYSWGSNEQYF. CDR3 DNA sequence: TGTGCCAGCAGTTACTCGTGGGGATCCAACGAGCAGTACTTC.

The rearrangement joins TRBV28 to TRBJ1-1; D gene uncertain. This CDR3 spans 13 amino acids. V was clipped by 2 bases and J by 5 bases, with 9 bases between them. Germline values: CDR1 MDHEN, CDR2 SYDVKM. In DNA form, the CDR3 reads TGTGCCAGCAGTTTAGTTAGAAAAACTGAAGCTTTCTTT. Translated: CASSLVRKTEAFF.

V gene TRBV28 combines with J gene TRBJ2-2; the match to TRBD2 covers 10 bases. CDR3 length: 15 residues. After removal of 4 bases from V and 5 bases from J, the junction contained 4 bases not matched to a gene. In germline, CDR1 is MDHEN, CDR2 SYDVKM. The CDR3 is CASSSLAGGTGELFF. The CDR3 nucleotides read TGTGCCAGCAGTTCGTTAGCGGGAGGAACCGGGGAGCTGTTTTTT.

The chain recombines TRBV12-5 with TRBJ1-1; unclear D gene. This CDR3 comprises 12 residues. Trimming left V 5 bases short and J 3 bases short, with 7 bases between. Germline V lookup: CDR1 LGHNT, CDR2 FRNRAP. CDR3: CASGERDTEAFF. CDR3 DNA sequence: TGTGCTAGTGGTGAGCGAGACACTGAAGCTTTCTTT.

Turning to this clone: A much larger clone lies a single base off, so this may be a read error. Other DNA sequences of this sample code for an identical CDR3. The chain has TRBV7-2 and TRBJ1-2; 7 bases align to TRBD1. V was pared by 4 bases and J by 5 bases, with 1 base of the junction left unmatched. CDR3 length: 12 residues. The germline V gene has CDR1 SGHTA and CDR2 FQGNSA. The CDR3 reads CASSSQGYGYTF. CDR3 nucleotides: TGTGCCAGCAGCTCACAGGGGTATGGCTACACCTTC.

The chain couples TRBV7-9 to TRBJ2-2; 8 bases agree with TRBD2. The CDR3 is made up of 15 amino acids. J gave up 4 bases and V 5 bases, and 6 bases lay outside the gene matches. Germline V gives CDR1 SEHNR, CDR2 FQNEAQ (reference sequence). CDR3 sequence (DNA): TGTGCCAGCAGCGTATCTAGCGGGTTCACCGGGGAGCTGTTTTTT. Its protein is CASSVSSGFTGELFF.

Of note for this clone: Other DNA sequences in the same sample also yield this CDR3. The chain is built from TRBV5-1 and TRBJ2-1; 10 positions match TRBD1. V was clipped by 4 bases and J by 6 bases; unmatched bases: 7. The germline V gene has CDR1 SGHRS and CDR2 YFSETQ. The CDR3 totals 15 residues. CDR3 loop: CASSPGDRGGNEQFF. CDR3 DNA sequence: TGCGCCAGCAGCCCGGGGGACAGGGGAGGCAATGAGCAGTTCTTC.

The CDR3 DNA sequence: TGTGCCAGCAGTTATAGCCCTCACGGACAGATTTACGAGCAGTACTTC. Protein sequence: CASSYSPHGQIYEQYF. The V call is TRBV6-5, the J call TRBJ2-7; tentatively, D is TRBD1 (6 bases). With 3 bases removed from V and 4 bases from J, the gap between germline ends came to 19 bases. CDR1 MNHEY and CDR2 SVGAGI come from the germline V gene. The CDR3 covers 16 residues.

For this clone: Its ends do not fully match the called genes, so a read error is possible. The chain employs TRBV7-3 and TRBJ2-1, with 10 bases fitting TRBD1. The CDR3 has 16 residues. CDR1 and CDR2 (germline): SGHTA, FQGTGA. CDR3 in DNA: TGTGCCAGCAGCCTAACCGAAGGGACAGGGGACAATGAGCAGTTCTTC. Residues: CASSLTEGTGDNEQFF.

The chain employs TRBV30 and TRBJ1-1, with D maybe TRBD1 (5 bases). With 7 bases removed from V and 3 bases from J, the gap between germline ends came to 15 bases. This CDR3 has 13 residues. Per the germline V gene, CDR1 is GTSNPN and CDR2 is SVGIG (reference sequence). CDR3 region: CASNRGRDTEAFF. In nucleotides, the CDR3 is TGTGCCTCAAACCGGGGACGAGACACTGAAGCTTTCTTT.

This clone was detected ten times or more. The gene calls are TRBV25-1 and TRBJ1-2; unclear D gene. CDR3 length: 13 residues. Germline V gene lookup returns CDR1 MGHDK and CDR2 SYGVNS. V was shortened by 3 bases and J by 4 bases, with 9 bases between the two germline ends. In nucleotides, the CDR3 is TGTGCCAGCAGTGACGGCAGCCTCTATGGCTACACCTTC. Its protein product is CASSDGSLYGYTF.

Note on this clone: The same CDR3 also results from other DNA sequences found in this sample. The chain combines TRBV9 with TRBJ2-3; 8 bases line up with TRBD2. This CDR3 region has 16 residues. The V segment lost 0 bases and the J segment 0 bases; nucleotides outside the gene matches: 3. The germline V gene has CDR1 SGDLS and CDR2 YYNGEE. For the CDR3, the DNA is TGTGCCAGCAGCGTAGGTACTAGCGGCAGCACAGATACGCAGTATTTT. Translating it yields CASSVGTSGSTDTQYF.

The chain links TRBV5-6 to TRBJ2-2; tentatively, D is TRBD1 or TRBD2 (6 bases each). Germline V lookup: CDR1 SGHDT, CDR2 YYEEEE. Trimming left V 1 base short and J 5 bases short, with 12 bases between. CDR3 length equals 15 residues. The CDR3 DNA reads as TGTGCCAGCAGCTTGTTGGGGGGCAGTACCGGGGAGCTGTTTTTT. This codes for CASSLLGGSTGELFF.

The V call is TRBV19, the J call TRBJ1-4, with TRBD1 matching over 8 bases. Germline CDR1 is LNHDA and CDR2 is SQIVND (reference sequence). The CDR3 loop spans 13 amino acids. The ends lost 2 bases at V and 8 bases at J; junction bases unmatched: 1. The CDR3 DNA reads TGTGCCAGTAGTATACGGGACAGGGAAAAACTGTTTTTT. Translated: CASSIRDREKLFF. The entire variable domain, with the rest obtained from reference TRBV19 and TRBJ1-4, is as follows: DGGITQSPKYLFRKEGQNVTLSCEQNLNHDAMYWYRQDPGQGLRLIYYSQIVNDFQKGDIAEGYSVSREKKESFPLTVTSAQKNPTAFYLCASSIRDREKLFFGSGTQLSVL.

The gene calls are TRBV6-5 and TRBJ1-4, with D hard to call. CDR1 and CDR2 from the germline V gene are MNHEY and SVGAGI. The CDR3 runs 15 residues. V was cut by 0 bases and J by 8 bases, with 13 bases left in between. CDR3 nucleotide sequence: TGTGCCAGCAGTTACTCGCCGGCCAAGCAGGAAAAACTGTTTTTT. As protein: CASSYSPAKQEKLFF.

This clone occurred once. This sample also contains other DNA sequences that code for the same CDR3. V usage is TRBV28 and J usage is TRBJ1-1; D is unclear. CDR3 length equals 10 residues. The V end was cut by 6 bases, the J end by 6 bases, with 5 bases between. Germline lookup yields CDR1 MDHEN and CDR2 SYDVKM. CDR3 coding DNA: TGTGCCAGCAGCCGGGCTGAAGCTTTCTTT. Its translation: CASSRAEAFF.